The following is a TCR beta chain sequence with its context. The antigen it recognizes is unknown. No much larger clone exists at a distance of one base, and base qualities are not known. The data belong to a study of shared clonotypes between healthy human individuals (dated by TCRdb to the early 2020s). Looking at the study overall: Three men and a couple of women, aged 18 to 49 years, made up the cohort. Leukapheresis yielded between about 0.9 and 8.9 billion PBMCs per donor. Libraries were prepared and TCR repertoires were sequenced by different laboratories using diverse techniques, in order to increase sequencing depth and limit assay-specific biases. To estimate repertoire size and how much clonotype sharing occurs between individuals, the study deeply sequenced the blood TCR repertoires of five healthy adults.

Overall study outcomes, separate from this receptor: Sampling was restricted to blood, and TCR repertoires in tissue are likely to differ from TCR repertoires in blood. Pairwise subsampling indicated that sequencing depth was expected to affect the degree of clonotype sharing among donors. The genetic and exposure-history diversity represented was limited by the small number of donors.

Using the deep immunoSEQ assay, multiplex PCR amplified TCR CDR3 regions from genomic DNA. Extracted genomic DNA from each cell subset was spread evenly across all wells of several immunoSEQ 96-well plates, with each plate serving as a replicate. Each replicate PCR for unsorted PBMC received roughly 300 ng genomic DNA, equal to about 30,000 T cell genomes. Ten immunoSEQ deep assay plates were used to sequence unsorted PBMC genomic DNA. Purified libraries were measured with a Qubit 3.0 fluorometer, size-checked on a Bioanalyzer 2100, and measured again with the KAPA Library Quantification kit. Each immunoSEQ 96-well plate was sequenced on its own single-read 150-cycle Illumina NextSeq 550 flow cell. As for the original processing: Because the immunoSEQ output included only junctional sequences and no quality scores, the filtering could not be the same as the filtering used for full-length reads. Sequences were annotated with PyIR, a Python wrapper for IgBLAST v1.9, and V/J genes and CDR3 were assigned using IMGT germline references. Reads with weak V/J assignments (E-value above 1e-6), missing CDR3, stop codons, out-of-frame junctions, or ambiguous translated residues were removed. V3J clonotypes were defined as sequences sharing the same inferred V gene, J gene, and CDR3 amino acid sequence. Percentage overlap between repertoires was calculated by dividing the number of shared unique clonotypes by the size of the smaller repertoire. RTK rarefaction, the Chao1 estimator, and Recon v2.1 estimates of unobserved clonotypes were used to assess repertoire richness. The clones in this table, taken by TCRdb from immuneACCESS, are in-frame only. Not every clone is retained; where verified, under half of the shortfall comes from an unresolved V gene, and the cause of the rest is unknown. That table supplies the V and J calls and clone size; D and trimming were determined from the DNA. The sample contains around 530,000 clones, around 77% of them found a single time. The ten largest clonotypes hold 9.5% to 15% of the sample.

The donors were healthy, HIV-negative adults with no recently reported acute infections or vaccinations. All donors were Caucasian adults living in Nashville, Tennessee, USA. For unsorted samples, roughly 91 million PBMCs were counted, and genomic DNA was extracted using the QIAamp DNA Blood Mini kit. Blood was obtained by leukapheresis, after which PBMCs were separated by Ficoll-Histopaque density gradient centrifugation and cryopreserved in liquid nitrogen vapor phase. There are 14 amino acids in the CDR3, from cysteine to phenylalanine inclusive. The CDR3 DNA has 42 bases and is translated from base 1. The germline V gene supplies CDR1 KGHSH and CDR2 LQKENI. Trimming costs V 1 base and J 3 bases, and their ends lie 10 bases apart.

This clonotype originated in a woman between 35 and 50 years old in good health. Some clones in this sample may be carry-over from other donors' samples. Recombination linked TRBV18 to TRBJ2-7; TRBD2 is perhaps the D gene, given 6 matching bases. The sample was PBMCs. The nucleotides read TGTGCCAGCTCACCACTACGGGGAGGCTACGAGCAGTACTTC. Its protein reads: CASSPLRGGYEQYF.